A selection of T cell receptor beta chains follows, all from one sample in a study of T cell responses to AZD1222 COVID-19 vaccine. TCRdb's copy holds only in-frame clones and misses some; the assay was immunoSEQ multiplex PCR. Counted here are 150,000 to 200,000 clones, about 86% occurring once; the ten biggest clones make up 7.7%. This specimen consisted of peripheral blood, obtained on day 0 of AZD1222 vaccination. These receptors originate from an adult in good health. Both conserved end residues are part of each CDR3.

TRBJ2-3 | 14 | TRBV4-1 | CASSRRAGTDTQYF
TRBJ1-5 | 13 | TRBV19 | CASSTARYQPQHF
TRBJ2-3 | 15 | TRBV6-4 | CASSARGTSTDTQYF
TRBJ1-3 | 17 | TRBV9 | CASSVAPTGPNGNTIYF
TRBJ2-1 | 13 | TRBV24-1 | CATSDFDGHEQFF
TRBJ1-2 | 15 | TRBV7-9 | CASSEDRGRVYGYTF
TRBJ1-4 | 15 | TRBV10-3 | CAISERAGPNEKLFF
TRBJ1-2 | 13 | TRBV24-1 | CATGNRGDFGYTF
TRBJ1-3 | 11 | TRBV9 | CASRGGNTIYF
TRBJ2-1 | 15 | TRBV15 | CATSRDEGGLGEQFF
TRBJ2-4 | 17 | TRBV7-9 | CASSLAGHPGAKNIQYF
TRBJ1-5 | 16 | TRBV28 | CASSYGGGRGNQPQHF
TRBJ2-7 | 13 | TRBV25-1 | CASSAPETFEQYF
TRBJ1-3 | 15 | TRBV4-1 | CASSQAGGRGNTIYF
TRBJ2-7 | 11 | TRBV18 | CASSLRSEQYF
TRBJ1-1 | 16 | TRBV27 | CASSSPFAGLGTEAFF
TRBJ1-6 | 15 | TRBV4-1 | CASSQIRDRSSPLHF
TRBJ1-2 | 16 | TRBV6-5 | CASSYSGTGTYYGYTF
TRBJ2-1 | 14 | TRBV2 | CASGQGRRYNEQFF
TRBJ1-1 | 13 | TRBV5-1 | CASAGGGRSEAFF
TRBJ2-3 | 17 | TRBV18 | CASSPLRLAESTDTQYF
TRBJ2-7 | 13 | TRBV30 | CAWSVRQGYEQYF
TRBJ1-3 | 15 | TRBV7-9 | CASSLVSGLGNTIYF
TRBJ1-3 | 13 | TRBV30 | CAWSVGPGYTIYF
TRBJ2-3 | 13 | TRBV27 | CASSLGGENTQYF
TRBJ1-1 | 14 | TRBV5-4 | CASSLAGVGTEAFF
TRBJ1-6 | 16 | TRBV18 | CASSETGGLKNSPLHF
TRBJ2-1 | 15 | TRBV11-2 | CASRPVRGSRNEQFF
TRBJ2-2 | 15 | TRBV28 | CASSLLAGGIGELFF
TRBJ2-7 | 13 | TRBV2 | CASKGTGNHEQYF
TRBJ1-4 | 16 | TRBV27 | CASSFGAAGGPEKLFF
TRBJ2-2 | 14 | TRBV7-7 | CASSLAADFGELFF
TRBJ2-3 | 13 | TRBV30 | CAWSVGGDHTQYF
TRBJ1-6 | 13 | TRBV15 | CATSGGPYSPLHF
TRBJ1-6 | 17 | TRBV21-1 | CASRPVAKVARGSPLHF
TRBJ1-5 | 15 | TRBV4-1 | CASSHQDRVGQPQHF
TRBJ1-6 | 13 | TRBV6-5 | CASRLGYNSPLHF
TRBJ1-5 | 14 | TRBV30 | CAWSGTFSNQPQHF
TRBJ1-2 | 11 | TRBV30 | CAWAGGEGYTF
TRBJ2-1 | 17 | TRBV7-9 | CASSLAGTDRGGNEQFF
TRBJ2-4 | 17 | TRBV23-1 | CASSQSVDTLPGNIQYF
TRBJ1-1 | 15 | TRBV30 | CAWSAPRGLNTEAFF
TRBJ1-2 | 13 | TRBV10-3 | CAISDGNHYGYTF
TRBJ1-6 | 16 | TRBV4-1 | CASSQESGAVYSPLHF
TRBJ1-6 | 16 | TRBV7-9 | CASSLAEGRLYSPLHF
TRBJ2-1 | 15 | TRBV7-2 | CASSLVPNDYNEQFF
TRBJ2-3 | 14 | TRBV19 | CASSVSSSTDTQYF
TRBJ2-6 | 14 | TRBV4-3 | CASSPFPGANVLTF
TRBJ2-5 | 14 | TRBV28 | CASSDWTEQETQYF
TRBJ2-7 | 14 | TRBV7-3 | CASSSAGGSYEQYF
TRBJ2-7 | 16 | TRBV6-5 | CASSYSSGDGSYEQYF
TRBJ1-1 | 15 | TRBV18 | CASSPQGGMNTEAFF
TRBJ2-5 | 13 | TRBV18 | CASSPGGLETQYF
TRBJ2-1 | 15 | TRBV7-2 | CASSLAGGQYNEQFF
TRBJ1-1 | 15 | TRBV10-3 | CAISESSARESEAFF
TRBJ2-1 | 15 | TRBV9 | CASSVERGAYNEQFF
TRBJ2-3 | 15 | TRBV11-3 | CASSLGSTGEDTQYF